This T cell receptor beta chain was captured in a study of beta chain features in type 1 diabetes. Study outcomes and limitations: In all four CD4+ subsets, TCRB CDR3 length was significantly, moderately reduced in type 1 diabetes.

Remarks on this clone: Its antigen is unknown.

Of the isolated RNA, all was reverse transcribed, and so the sequenced material was expressed TCRB transcripts. Regulatory, naive and central memory T cell samples averaged around 3.6 million reads. The protocol was immunoSEQ multiplex PCR, while the TCRdb copy is restricted to in-frame clones and leaves out a portion. The sample yields more than 25,000 clones, 55% to 60% seen once. The sequencing input was Tregs from blood. This TCR derives from a woman in her late teens or twenties with type 1 diabetes.

The CDR3 loop is CSVRGGTANTEAFF. The CDR3 DNA sequence: TGCAGCGTTCGCGGGGGGACGGCGAACACTGAAGCTTTCTTT. The V call is TRBV29-1, the J call TRBJ1-1; a weak D match, TRBD1 (5 bases). V was trimmed by 5 bases and J by 1 base, leaving 14 bases between them. Per the germline V gene, CDR1 is SQVTM and CDR2 is ANQGSEA. The CDR3 has 14 amino acids.